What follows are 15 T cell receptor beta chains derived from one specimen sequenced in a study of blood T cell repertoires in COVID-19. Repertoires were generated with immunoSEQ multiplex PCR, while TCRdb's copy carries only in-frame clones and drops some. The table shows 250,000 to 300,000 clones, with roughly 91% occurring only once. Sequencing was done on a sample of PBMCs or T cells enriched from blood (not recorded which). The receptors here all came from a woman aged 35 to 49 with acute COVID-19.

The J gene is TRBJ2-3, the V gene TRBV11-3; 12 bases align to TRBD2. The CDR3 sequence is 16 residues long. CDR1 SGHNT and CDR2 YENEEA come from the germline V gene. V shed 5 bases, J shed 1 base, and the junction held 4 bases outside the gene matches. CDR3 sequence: CASSPSSGRGTDTQYF. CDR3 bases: TGTGCCAGCAGCCCCTCTAGCGGGAGGGGCACAGATACGCAGTATTTT.

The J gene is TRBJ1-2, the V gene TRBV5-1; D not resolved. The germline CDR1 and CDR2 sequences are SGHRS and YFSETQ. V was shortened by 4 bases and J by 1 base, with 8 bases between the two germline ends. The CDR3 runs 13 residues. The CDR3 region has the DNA TGCGCCAGCAGCGAGGGCCATAACTATGGCTACACCTTC. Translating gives CASSEGHNYGYTF.

CDR3 DNA: TGCGCCAGCAGACCTACCGGGACAGGGGAGTACGAGCAGTACTTC. This encodes CASRPTGTGEYEQYF. The gene calls are TRBV5-1 and TRBJ2-7; 10 bases agree with TRBD1. V dropped 5 bases and J dropped 4; count of bases not matched to a gene: 9. This CDR3 region has 15 residues. CDR1 and CDR2 from the germline V gene are SGHRS and YFSETQ.

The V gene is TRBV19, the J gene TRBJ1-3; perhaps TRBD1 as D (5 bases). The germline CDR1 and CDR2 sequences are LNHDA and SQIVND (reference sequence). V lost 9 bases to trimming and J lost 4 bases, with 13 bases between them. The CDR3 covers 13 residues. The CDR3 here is CASRRGEGNTIYF. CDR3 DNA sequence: TGTGCCAGCAGGAGGGGCGAGGGAAACACCATATATTTT.

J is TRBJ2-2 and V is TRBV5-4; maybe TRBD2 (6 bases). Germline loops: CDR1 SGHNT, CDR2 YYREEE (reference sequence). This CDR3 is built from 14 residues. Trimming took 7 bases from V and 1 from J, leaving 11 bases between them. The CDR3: CASEAGLNTGELFF. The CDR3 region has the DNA TGTGCCAGCGAGGCGGGGCTGAACACCGGGGAGCTGTTTTTT. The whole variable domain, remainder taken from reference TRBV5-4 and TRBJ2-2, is ETGVTQSPTHLIKTRGQQVTLRCSSQSGHNTVSWYQQALGQGPQFIFQYYREEENGRGNFPPRFSGLQFPNYSSELNVNALELDDSALYLCASEAGLNTGELFFGEGSRLTVL.

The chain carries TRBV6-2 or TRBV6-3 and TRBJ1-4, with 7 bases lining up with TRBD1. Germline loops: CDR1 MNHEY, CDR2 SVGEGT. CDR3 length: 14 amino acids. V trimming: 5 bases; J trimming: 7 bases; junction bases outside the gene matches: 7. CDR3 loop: CASSPGQHSEKLFF. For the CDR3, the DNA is TGTGCCAGCAGTCCGGGACAGCATAGTGAAAAACTGTTTTTT.

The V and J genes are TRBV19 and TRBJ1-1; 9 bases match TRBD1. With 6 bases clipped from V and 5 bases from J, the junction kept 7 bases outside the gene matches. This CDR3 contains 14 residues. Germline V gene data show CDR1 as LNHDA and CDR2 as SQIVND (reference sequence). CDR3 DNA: TGTGCCAGTAGCATGACAGGGGGGGATACTGAAGCTTTCTTT. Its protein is CASSMTGGDTEAFF.

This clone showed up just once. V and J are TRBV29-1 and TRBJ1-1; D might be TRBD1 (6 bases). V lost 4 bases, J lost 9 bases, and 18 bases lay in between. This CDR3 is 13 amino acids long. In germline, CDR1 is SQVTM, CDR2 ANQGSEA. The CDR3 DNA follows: TGCAGCGTTGTTCGAGCAGGGGCCCCTAAAGCTTTCTTT. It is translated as CSVVRAGAPKAFF.

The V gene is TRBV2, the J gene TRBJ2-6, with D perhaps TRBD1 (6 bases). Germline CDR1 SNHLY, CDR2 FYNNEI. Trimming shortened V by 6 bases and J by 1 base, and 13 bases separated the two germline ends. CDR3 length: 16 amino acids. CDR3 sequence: CASRQWGLSGANVLTF. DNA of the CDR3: TGTGCCAGCAGGCAATGGGGGCTATCTGGGGCCAACGTCCTGACTTTC.

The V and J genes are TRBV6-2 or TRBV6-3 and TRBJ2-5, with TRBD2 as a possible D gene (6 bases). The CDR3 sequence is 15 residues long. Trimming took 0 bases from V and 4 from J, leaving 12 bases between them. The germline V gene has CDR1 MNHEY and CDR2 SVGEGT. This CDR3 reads CASSYSRLVLETQYF. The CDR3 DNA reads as TGTGCCAGCAGTTACTCGAGACTAGTCTTAGAGACCCAGTACTTC.

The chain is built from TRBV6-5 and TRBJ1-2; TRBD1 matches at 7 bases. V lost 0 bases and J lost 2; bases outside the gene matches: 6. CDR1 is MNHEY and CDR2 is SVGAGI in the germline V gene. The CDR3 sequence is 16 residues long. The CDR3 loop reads CASSYSGTEKNYGYTF. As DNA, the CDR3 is TGTGCCAGCAGTTACTCCGGGACAGAAAAGAACTATGGCTACACCTTC.

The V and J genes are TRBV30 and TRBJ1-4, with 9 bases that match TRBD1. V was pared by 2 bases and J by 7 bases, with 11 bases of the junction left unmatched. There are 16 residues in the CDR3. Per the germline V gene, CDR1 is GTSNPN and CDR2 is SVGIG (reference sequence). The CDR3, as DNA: TGTGCCTGGAGTCGACGAAACAGGGGGCAGGGTGAAAAACTGTTTTTT. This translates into CAWSRRNRGQGEKLFF.

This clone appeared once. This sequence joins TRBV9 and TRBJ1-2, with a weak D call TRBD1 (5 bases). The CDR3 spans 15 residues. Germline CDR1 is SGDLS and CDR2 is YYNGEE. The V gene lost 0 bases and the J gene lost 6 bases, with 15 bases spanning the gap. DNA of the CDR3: TGTGCCAGCAGCGTAGCGGGGGGGAGAGGGGATGGCTACACCTTC. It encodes CASSVAGGRGDGYTF.

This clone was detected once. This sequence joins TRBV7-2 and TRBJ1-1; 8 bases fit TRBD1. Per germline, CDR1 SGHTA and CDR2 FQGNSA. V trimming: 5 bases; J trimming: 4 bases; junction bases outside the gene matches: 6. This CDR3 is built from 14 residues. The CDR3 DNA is TGTGCCAGCAGCCCTAGACAGGGGATCACTGAAGCTTTCTTT. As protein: CASSPRQGITEAFF.

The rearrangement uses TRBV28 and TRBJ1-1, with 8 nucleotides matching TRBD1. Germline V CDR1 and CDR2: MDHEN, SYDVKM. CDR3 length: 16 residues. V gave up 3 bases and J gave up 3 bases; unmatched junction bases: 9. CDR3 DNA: TGTGCCAGCAGTTTCCAGGGGGCGCGTCCGGACACTGAAGCTTTCTTT. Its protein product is CASSFQGARPDTEAFF.